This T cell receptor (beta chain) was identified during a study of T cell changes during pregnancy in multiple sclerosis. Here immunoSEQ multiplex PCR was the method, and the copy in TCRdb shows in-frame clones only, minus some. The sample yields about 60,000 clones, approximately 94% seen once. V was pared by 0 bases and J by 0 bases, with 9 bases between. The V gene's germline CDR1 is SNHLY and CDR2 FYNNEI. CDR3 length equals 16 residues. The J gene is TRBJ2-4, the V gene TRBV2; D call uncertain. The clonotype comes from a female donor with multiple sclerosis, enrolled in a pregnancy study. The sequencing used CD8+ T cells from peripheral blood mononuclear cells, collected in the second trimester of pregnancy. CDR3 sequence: CASSEAGDVAKNIQYF. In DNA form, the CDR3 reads TGTGCCAGCAGTGAAGCGGGCGACGTAGCCAAAAACATTCAGTACTTC.